This TCR beta chain stems from a study of blood T cells in healthy people across ages. Overall study: Using template switching, researchers captured about one barcoded beta molecule for each two T cells.

The study's findings and limits: Measured against age, TCR beta diversity per million T cells decreased in a roughly linear manner.

This clonotype was seen a few times. Its antigen is as yet unknown. Using a J-beta primer mix together with a sample-barcoded 5' primer, a second PCR was run for roughly 7 to 11 cycles. TCRdb re-analysed the 5' RACE reads in MiXCR, keeping a single row per CDR3 protein. The sample yields approximately 800,000 distinct CDR3 sequences, 55% to 70% seen once. CDR1 is DFQATT and CDR2 is SNEGSKA in the germline V gene (reference sequence). Trimming stripped 4 bases from V and 2 bases from J, with 12 bases between. The CDR3 has 14 amino acids. The chain recombines TRBV20-1 with TRBJ2-1; tentative D call: TRBD1 (6 bases). Sequencing was performed on blood. This receptor was identified in a man aged 25-45 years in good health. This CDR3 reads CSATRGEAYNEQFF. As DNA, the CDR3 is TGCAGTGCTACCAGGGGAGAGGCCTACAATGAGCAGTTCTTC.